Listed below are T cell receptor beta chains from one sample, sequenced in a study of T cells in Graves' hyperthyroidism and ophthalmopathy. TCRdb fed the multiplex PCR reads into MiXCR, producing one record per CDR3 protein. This table holds some 50,000 distinct CDR3 sequences, approximately 52% found once. What was sequenced was blood. The source is a woman aged 50 to 60 with Graves' ophthalmopathy. Both conserved end residues are part of each CDR3. The D gene is left open where the match is weak. Clone size is given for some rows only: seen once, a few or many times, or a class if the clone is expanded.

CDR3aa: CASSSTSGGGETQYF; CDR3nt: TGCGCCAGCAGCTCGACTAGCGGGGGGGGAGAGACCCAGTACTTC; abundance: many; v_gene: TRBV5-1; d_gene: TRBD2; j_gene: TRBJ2-5
CDR3aa: CSVEYRTGAANYGYTF; CDR3nt: TGCAGCGTTGAATACCGGACAGGGGCCGCTAACTATGGCTACACCTTC; abundance: NA; v_gene: TRBV29-1; d_gene: TRBD1; j_gene: TRBJ1-2
CDR3aa: CSARVLAGGYETQYF; CDR3nt: TGCAGTGCTAGAGTGTTAGCGGGGGGGTATGAGACCCAGTACTTC; abundance: NA; v_gene: TRBV20-1; d_gene: TRBD2; j_gene: TRBJ2-5
CDR3aa: CASRGGGGNTIYF; CDR3nt: TGTGCCAGTAGAGGGGGGGGTGGAAACACCATATATTTT; abundance: many; v_gene: TRBV19; d_gene: NA; j_gene: TRBJ1-3
CDR3aa: CASSRGGAMAGELFF; CDR3nt: TGTGCCAGCAGCCGGGGGGGGGCGATGGCCGGGGAGCTGTTTTTT; abundance: many; v_gene: TRBV9; d_gene: TRBD2; j_gene: TRBJ2-2
CDR3aa: CAPQGRDGYTF; CDR3nt: TGTGCTCCACAGGGGCGGGATGGCTACACCTTC; abundance: NA; v_gene: TRBV25-1; d_gene: TRBD1; j_gene: TRBJ1-2
CDR3aa: CAISAGWGEASTDTQYF; CDR3nt: TGTGCCATCAGTGCCGGATGGGGGGAGGCTAGCACAGATACGCAGTATTTT; abundance: NA; v_gene: TRBV10-3; d_gene: NA; j_gene: TRBJ2-3
CDR3aa: CASSSGTYNEQFF; CDR3nt: TGCGCCAGCAGCAGCGGGACTTACAATGAGCAGTTCTTC; abundance: many; v_gene: TRBV5-1; d_gene: TRBD2; j_gene: TRBJ2-1
CDR3aa: CAISAGTSGLTDTQYF; CDR3nt: TGTGCCATCAGTGCCGGGACTAGCGGGCTCACAGATACGCAGTATTTT; abundance: many; v_gene: TRBV10-3; d_gene: TRBD2; j_gene: TRBJ2-3
CDR3aa: CSVEVRGAGYGYTF; CDR3nt: TGCAGCGTTGAAGTACGTGGGGCTGGCTATGGCTACACCTTC; abundance: medium-sized; v_gene: TRBV29-1; d_gene: NA; j_gene: TRBJ1-2
CDR3aa: CASSPWTGNEQYF; CDR3nt: TGTGCCAGCAGCCCCTGGACAGGGAACGAGCAGTACTTC; abundance: NA; v_gene: TRBV7-2; d_gene: TRBD1; j_gene: TRBJ2-7
CDR3aa: CAISGLSGNTF; CDR3nt: TGTGCCATCAGTGGCCTCTCTGGAAACACCTTC; abundance: NA; v_gene: TRBV10-3; d_gene: NA; j_gene: TRBJ1-2
CDR3aa: CAISATGAGANVLTF; CDR3nt: TGTGCCATCAGTGCCACGGGGGCCGGGGCCAACGTCCTGACTTTC; abundance: NA; v_gene: TRBV10-3; d_gene: NA; j_gene: TRBJ2-6
CDR3aa: CASTTLSGLEGYTF; CDR3nt: TGCGCCAGCACCACCCTATCAGGACTAGAGGGCTACACCTTC; abundance: NA; v_gene: TRBV5-1; d_gene: NA; j_gene: TRBJ1-2
CDR3aa: CAISERSQETQYF; CDR3nt: TGTGCCATCAGTGAGCGCTCCCAAGAGACCCAGTACTTC; abundance: NA; v_gene: TRBV10-3; d_gene: NA; j_gene: TRBJ2-5
CDR3aa: CASSQARTTYFF; CDR3nt: TGTGCCAGCAGCCAAGCGAGGACCACGTATTTCTTC; abundance: many; v_gene: TRBV14; d_gene: NA; j_gene: TRBJ2-1
CDR3aa: CASSALAEGGTQYF; CDR3nt: TGTGCCAGTAGTGCCTTAGCCGAGGGTGGGACCCAGTACTTC; abundance: many; v_gene: TRBV19; d_gene: NA; j_gene: TRBJ2-5
CDR3aa: CASSLAGRSGTAEQYF; CDR3nt: TGCGCCAGCAGCTTGGCAGGAAGAAGCGGGACGGCCGAGCAGTACTTC; abundance: many; v_gene: TRBV5-1; d_gene: TRBD2; j_gene: TRBJ2-7
CDR3aa: CSVKGRGHKQYF; CDR3nt: TGCAGCGTTAAGGGGCGGGGCCACAAGCAGTACTTC; abundance: NA; v_gene: TRBV29-1; d_gene: NA; j_gene: TRBJ2-7
CDR3aa: CASSSGLAGHSYNEQFF; CDR3nt: TGCGCCAGCAGCTCAGGACTAGCGGGTCACTCCTACAATGAGCAGTTCTTC; abundance: many; v_gene: TRBV5-1; d_gene: TRBD2; j_gene: TRBJ2-1
CDR3aa: CATSRGLADSYNEQFF; CDR3nt: TGTGCCACCAGCAGAGGCCTTGCCGACTCCTACAATGAGCAGTTCTTC; abundance: NA; v_gene: TRBV15; d_gene: NA; j_gene: TRBJ2-1
CDR3aa: CASSAVGQGYGYTF; CDR3nt: TGTGCCAGCAGCGCAGTCGGACAGGGCTATGGCTACACCTTC; abundance: NA; v_gene: TRBV2; d_gene: TRBD1; j_gene: TRBJ1-2
CDR3aa: CASSDLGSSTDTQYF; CDR3nt: TGTGCCAGCAGTGATCTGGGTAGCAGCACAGATACGCAGTATTTT; abundance: medium-sized; v_gene: TRBV25-1; d_gene: NA; j_gene: TRBJ2-3
CDR3aa: CSASGGRNQPQHF; CDR3nt: TGCAGTGCTAGCGGCGGCCGCAATCAGCCCCAGCATTTT; abundance: many; v_gene: TRBV20-1; d_gene: NA; j_gene: TRBJ1-5
CDR3aa: CASSRLAGAVWNEQFF; CDR3nt: TGTGCCAGCAGCAGACTAGCGGGAGCCGTTTGGAATGAGCAGTTCTTC; abundance: many; v_gene: TRBV6-5; d_gene: TRBD2; j_gene: TRBJ2-1
CDR3aa: CASSPPSVPYEQYF; CDR3nt: TGTGCCAGCAGCCCCCCGTCGGTCCCCTACGAGCAGTACTTC; abundance: NA; v_gene: TRBV9; d_gene: NA; j_gene: TRBJ2-7
CDR3aa: CATSGRADTQYF; CDR3nt: TGTGCCACTTCGGGGCGCGCAGATACGCAGTATTTT; abundance: many; v_gene: TRBV19; d_gene: NA; j_gene: TRBJ2-3
CDR3aa: CASSLGLLGGETQYF; CDR3nt: TGTGCCAGCAGCTTAGGGTTACTAGGGGGGGAGACCCAGTACTTC; abundance: many; v_gene: TRBV7-8; d_gene: NA; j_gene: TRBJ2-5
CDR3aa: CSARVGLLDFSGANVLTF; CDR3nt: TGCAGTGCTAGAGTGGGGCTACTCGATTTCTCTGGGGCCAACGTCCTGACTTTC; abundance: NA; v_gene: TRBV20-1; d_gene: NA; j_gene: TRBJ2-6
CDR3aa: CASRRSYEQYF; CDR3nt: TGTGCCAGCAGACGGAGCTACGAGCAGTACTTC; abundance: many; v_gene: TRBV6-1; d_gene: NA; j_gene: TRBJ2-7
CDR3aa: CASSIRVEVGEQFF; CDR3nt: TGTGCCAGTAGTATTCGGGTAGAGGTAGGTGAGCAGTTCTTC; abundance: many; v_gene: TRBV19; d_gene: NA; j_gene: TRBJ2-1
CDR3aa: CSAGRGTDQPQHF; CDR3nt: TGCAGTGCTGGCAGGGGGACGGATCAGCCCCAGCATTTT; abundance: many; v_gene: TRBV20-1; d_gene: TRBD1; j_gene: TRBJ1-5